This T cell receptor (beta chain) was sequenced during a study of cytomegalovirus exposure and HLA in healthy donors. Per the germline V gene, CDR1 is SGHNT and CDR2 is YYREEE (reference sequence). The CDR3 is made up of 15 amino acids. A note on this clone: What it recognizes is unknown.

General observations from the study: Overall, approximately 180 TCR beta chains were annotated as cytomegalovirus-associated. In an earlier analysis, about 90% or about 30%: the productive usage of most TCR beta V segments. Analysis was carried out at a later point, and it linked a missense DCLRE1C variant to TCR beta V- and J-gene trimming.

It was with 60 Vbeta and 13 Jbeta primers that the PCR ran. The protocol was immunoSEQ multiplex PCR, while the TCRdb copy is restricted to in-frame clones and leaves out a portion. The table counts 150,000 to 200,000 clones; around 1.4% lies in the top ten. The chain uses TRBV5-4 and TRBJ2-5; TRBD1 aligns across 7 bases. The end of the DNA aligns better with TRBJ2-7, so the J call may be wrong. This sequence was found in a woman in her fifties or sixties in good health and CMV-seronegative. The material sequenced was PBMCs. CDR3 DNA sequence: TGTGCCAGCAGCTTGGGAGGGACAGAAACCTACGAGCAGTACTTC. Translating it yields CASSLGGTETYEQYF.